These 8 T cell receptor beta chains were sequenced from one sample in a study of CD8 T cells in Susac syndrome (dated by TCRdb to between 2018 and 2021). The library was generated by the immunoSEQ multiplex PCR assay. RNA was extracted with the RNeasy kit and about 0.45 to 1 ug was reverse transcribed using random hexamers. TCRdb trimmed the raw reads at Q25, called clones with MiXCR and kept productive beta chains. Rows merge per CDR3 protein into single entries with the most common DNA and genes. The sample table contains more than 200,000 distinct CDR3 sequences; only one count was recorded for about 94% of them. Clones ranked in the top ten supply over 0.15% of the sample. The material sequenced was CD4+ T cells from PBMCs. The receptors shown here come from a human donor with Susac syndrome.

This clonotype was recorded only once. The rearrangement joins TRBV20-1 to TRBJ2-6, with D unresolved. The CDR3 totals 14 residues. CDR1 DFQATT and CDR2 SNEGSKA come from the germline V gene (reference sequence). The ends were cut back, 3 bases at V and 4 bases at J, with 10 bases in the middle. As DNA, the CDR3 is TGCAGTGCTAGGTCCGCGGCAGGGGCCAACGTCCTGACTTTC. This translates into CSARSAAGANVLTF.

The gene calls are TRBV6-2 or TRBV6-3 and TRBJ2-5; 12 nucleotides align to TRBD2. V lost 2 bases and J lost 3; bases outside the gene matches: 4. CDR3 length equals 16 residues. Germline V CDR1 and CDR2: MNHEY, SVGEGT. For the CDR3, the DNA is TGTGCCAGCAGTTACCGACTAGCGGGGGATGAAGAGACCCAGTACTTC. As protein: CASSYRLAGDEETQYF.

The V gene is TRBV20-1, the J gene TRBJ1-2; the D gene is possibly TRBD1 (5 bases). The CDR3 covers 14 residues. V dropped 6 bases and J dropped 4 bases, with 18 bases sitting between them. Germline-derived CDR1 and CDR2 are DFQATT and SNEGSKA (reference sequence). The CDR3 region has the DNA TGCAGTGCCACCCGAGGGGTCTCGGCCTATGGCTACACCTTC. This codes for CSATRGVSAYGYTF.

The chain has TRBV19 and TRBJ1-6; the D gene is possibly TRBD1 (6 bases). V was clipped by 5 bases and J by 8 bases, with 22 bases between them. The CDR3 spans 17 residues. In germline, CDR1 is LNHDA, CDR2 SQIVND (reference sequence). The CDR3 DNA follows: TGTGCCAGTAGTCTGACCGCTTTTACAGGGTCTGATTCACCCCTCCACTTT. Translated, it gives CASSLTAFTGSDSPLHF.

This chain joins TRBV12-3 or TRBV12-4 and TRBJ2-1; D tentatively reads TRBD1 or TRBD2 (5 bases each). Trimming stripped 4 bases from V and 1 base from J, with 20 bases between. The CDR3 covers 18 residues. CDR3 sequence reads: CASSSGLVVGASYNEQFF. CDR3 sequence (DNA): TGTGCCAGCAGTTCCGGACTCGTCGTTGGGGCTTCCTACAATGAGCAGTTCTTC.

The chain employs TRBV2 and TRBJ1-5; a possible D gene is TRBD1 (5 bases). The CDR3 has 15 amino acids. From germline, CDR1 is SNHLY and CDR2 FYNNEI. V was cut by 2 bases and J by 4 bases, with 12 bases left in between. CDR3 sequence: CASSERGAANQPQHF. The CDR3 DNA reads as TGTGCCAGCAGTGAAAGAGGGGCAGCAAATCAGCCCCAGCATTTT. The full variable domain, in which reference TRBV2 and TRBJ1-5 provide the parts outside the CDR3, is EPEVTQTPSHQVTQMGQEVILRCVPISNHLYFYWYRQILGQKVEFLVSFYNNEISEKSEIFDDQFSVERPDGSNFTLKIRSTKLEDSAMYFCASSERGAANQPQHFGDGTRLSIL.

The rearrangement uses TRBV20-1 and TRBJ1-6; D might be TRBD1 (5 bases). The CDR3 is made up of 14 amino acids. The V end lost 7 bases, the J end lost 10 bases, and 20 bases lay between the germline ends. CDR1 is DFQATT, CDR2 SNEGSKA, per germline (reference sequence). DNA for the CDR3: TGCAGTGTGAGAACGGGTCTATCAGGGTCACCCCTCCACTTT. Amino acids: CSVRTGLSGSPLHF.

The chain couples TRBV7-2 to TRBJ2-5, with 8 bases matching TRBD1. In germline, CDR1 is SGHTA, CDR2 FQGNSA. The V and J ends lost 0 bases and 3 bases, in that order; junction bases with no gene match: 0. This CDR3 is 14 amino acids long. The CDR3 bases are TGTGCCAGCAGCTTAGCGACAGGGGAAGAGACCCAGTACTTC. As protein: CASSLATGEETQYF.